Sequencing of this T cell receptor beta chain was carried out in a study of T-cell reconstitution after alpha-beta-depleted transplantation in children. Unique molecular identifiers were used to barcode this TCRbeta library. MiXCR was run by TCRdb on the PCR reads, yielding one entry per CDR3 protein. This table has roughly 610,000 distinct CDR3 sequences, roughly a tenth appearing once. This clonotype came up many times. V shed 0 bases and J 10 bases; nucleotides not matched to a gene: 15. The CDR3 is made up of 18 amino acids. CDR1 and CDR2 from the germline V gene are MNHEY and SMNVEV (reference sequence).

This specimen consisted of PBMCs from the stem cell graft donor, obtained from the stem cell graft. This chain links TRBV27 with TRBJ1-6, with 7 bases identical to TRBD1. This TCR was recovered from a human donor who donated a stem cell graft to a child with acute myeloid leukemia. In DNA form, the CDR3 reads TGTGCCAGCAGTTTATCACCCGTGGAGGGGGCGCGTACCTCACCCCTCCACTTT. Translation: CASSLSPVEGARTSPLHF.